This entry lists 32 T cell receptor beta chains sequenced from one sample in a study of T cell responses to AZD1222 COVID-19 vaccine. Assay used: immunoSEQ multiplex PCR; TCRdb lists only in-frame clones, some missing. The sample includes 140,000 to 150,000 clones, roughly 91% of them seen just once. The material was peripheral blood, obtained on day 0 of AZD1222 vaccination. The receptors were gathered from an adult in good health.

The rearrangement joins TRBV18 to TRBJ1-3; unclear D gene. The CDR3 runs to 14 residues. V lost 3 bases and J 3 bases, leaving 9 bases between the germline ends. Germline CDR1 KGHSH, CDR2 LQKENI. The CDR3 DNA reads as TGTGCCAGCTCACCGAGCGGCAATGGAAACACCATATATTTT. It codes for CASSPSGNGNTIYF.

The chain carries TRBV18 and TRBJ1-1; D is unclear. This CDR3 comprises 14 residues. The V gene's germline CDR1 is KGHSH and CDR2 LQKENI. Trimming pared 6 bases from V and 4 bases from J, leaving 15 bases between. CDR3 residues: CASSPYVGGTEAFF. The DNA of the CDR3 is TGTGCCAGCTCCCCCTATGTGGGCGGCACTGAAGCTTTCTTT.

The rearrangement links TRBV16 to TRBJ1-5; 12 positions agree with TRBD1. Germline V gives CDR1 KGHSY, CDR2 FQNENV. There are 16 residues in the CDR3. J lost 6 bases, V lost 3 bases, and 6 bases had no gene match. DNA of the CDR3: TGTGCCAGCAGCCATTCCGGGACAGGGGGCTCTCAGCCCCAGCATTTT. Protein sequence: CASSHSGTGGSQPQHF.

V usage is TRBV7-9 and J usage is TRBJ1-1; 7 bases line up with TRBD1. This CDR3 contains 14 residues. With 4 bases clipped from V and 8 bases from J, the junction kept 10 bases outside the gene matches. CDR1 SEHNR and CDR2 FQNEAQ come from the germline V gene (reference sequence). CDR3 loop: CASSSPEGGQEAFF. The CDR3 nucleotides are TGTGCCAGCAGCTCCCCCGAGGGGGGACAGGAAGCTTTCTTT.

V is TRBV11-2 and J is TRBJ1-5; D unclear. Germline CDR1 is SGHAT and CDR2 is FQNNGV. V lost 5 bases and J lost 9, with 14 bases in between. The CDR3 is 13 residues long. The CDR3 nucleotides are TGTGCCAGCAGCCCAGGCACTCATCGGCCCCAGCATTTT. Amino acid sequence: CASSPGTHRPQHF. Using reference TRBV11-2 and TRBJ1-5 for the parts outside the CDR3, the full variable domain is EAGVAQSPRYKIIEKRQSVAFWCNPISGHATLYWYQQILGQGPKLLIQFQNNGVVDDSQLPKDRFSAERLKGVDSTLKIQPAKLEDSAVYLCASSPGTHRPQHFGDGTRLSIL.

The rearrangement links TRBV5-1 to TRBJ2-5; D gene unclear. Per the germline V gene, CDR1 is SGHRS and CDR2 is YFSETQ. CDR3 length: 14 residues. Trimming cost V 0 bases and J 3 bases, with 9 bases left between them. The CDR3 spells CASSLGPLKETQYF. For the CDR3, the DNA is TGCGCCAGCAGCTTGGGGCCCTTAAAAGAGACCCAGTACTTC.

The gene calls are TRBV6-2 or TRBV6-3 and TRBJ2-1; D ambiguous. Trimming shortened V by 5 bases and J by 6 bases, and 11 bases separated the two germline ends. Germline CDR1 reads MNHEY; CDR2 reads SVGEGT. The length of the CDR3 is 13 residues. The CDR3 DNA sequence: TGTGCCAGCAGTACCGGTCTATCCAATGAGCAGTTCTTC. It translates to CASSTGLSNEQFF.

The chain combines TRBV7-9 with TRBJ2-6; 8 bases map to TRBD2. With V trimmed by 4 bases and J by 1 base, 9 bases remained unmatched. Germline CDR1 reads SEHNR; CDR2 reads FQNEAQ (reference sequence). The CDR3 contains 18 residues. The CDR3 sequence is CASSSIRGGHSGANVLTF. DNA of the CDR3: TGTGCCAGCAGCTCAATACGGGGGGGCCATTCTGGGGCCAACGTCCTGACTTTC.

The genes are TRBV18 and TRBJ2-2; no clear D gene. CDR3 size: 14 residues. Germline CDR1 is KGHSH and CDR2 is LQKENI. The V gene lost 3 bases and the J gene lost 3 bases, with 8 bases spanning the gap. CDR3 bases: TGTGCCAGCTCACCCGCAGAAGACACCGGGGAGCTGTTTTTT. Translated: CASSPAEDTGELFF.

A single count supports this clone. This sequence joins TRBV7-3 and TRBJ1-4; D perhaps matches TRBD1 (6 bases). The germline V and J ends were trimmed by 3 bases and 7 bases, with 15 bases remaining between them. CDR3 length equals 15 residues. The germline V gene encodes CDR1 SGHTA and CDR2 FQGTGA. CDR3 sequence: CASSFRGRVIEKLFF. In nucleotides, the CDR3 is TGTGCCAGCAGCTTTCGGGGGCGAGTGATTGAAAAACTGTTTTTT.

The rearrangement joins TRBV7-3 to TRBJ1-1, with unresolved D. The CDR3 is 13 residues long. From germline, CDR1 is SGHTA and CDR2 FQGTGA. Trimming removed 4 bases at V and 2 bases at J, with 8 bases between. The CDR3 protein is CASSSSINTEAFF. Here the CDR3 DNA reads TGTGCCAGCAGCTCCTCAATTAACACTGAAGCTTTCTTT. Drawing the rest from reference TRBV7-3 and TRBJ1-1, the complete variable domain is GAGVSQTPSNKVTEKGKYVELRCDPISGHTALYWYRQSLGQGPEFLIYFQGTGAADDSGLPNDRFFAVRPEGSVSTLKIQRTERGDSAVYLCASSSSINTEAFFGQGTRLTVV.

Only one count was recorded for this clone. V gene TRBV5-1 combines with J gene TRBJ1-1; 8 nucleotides agree with TRBD1. CDR3 size: 13 residues. After removal of 5 bases from V and 4 bases from J, the junction contained 4 bases not matched to a gene. Germline V gene data show CDR1 as SGHRS and CDR2 as YFSETQ. The CDR3 DNA follows: TGCGCCAGCAGTTCCGACAGGGGCACTGAAGCTTTCTTT. It encodes CASSSDRGTEAFF.

This clone was counted once. The chain recombines TRBV19 with TRBJ1-2, with D possibly being TRBD1 (6 bases). The V gene lost 5 bases and the J gene lost 7 bases, with 17 bases spanning the gap. The CDR3 loop spans 14 amino acids. Germline CDR1 reads LNHDA; CDR2 reads SQIVND (reference sequence). The CDR3 DNA reads TGTGCCAGTAGTTATGTCGGTTCGACAGGTGGCTACACCTTC. Protein: CASSYVGSTGGYTF.

The rearrangement links TRBV9 to TRBJ2-3; 11 nucleotides align to TRBD2. V gave up 0 bases and J gave up 2 bases; unmatched junction bases: 8. The CDR3 length is 18 residues. Germline CDR1 reads SGDLS; CDR2 reads YYNGEE. For the CDR3, the DNA is TGTGCCAGCAGCGTAGCTGGTCTAGCGGGGGGTAACACAGATACGCAGTATTTT. Its protein is CASSVAGLAGGNTDTQYF.

This sequence joins TRBV5-3 and TRBJ1-2, with D tentatively TRBD1 (5 bases). TRBV5-3 is an open reading frame, and its role is uncertain. V lost 8 bases, J lost 7 bases, and 15 bases lay in between. The CDR3 consists of 12 residues. The CDR3 DNA is TGTGCCAGCGGGACCCCGAGGGTTGGCTACACCTTC. Translated, it gives CASGTPRVGYTF.

The chain is built from TRBV27 and TRBJ2-3, with a weak D call TRBD1 (6 bases). V gave up 8 bases and J gave up 2 bases, with 11 bases separating them. The CDR3 extends over 13 amino acids. The V gene's germline CDR1 is MNHEY and CDR2 SMNVEV (reference sequence). CDR3 protein: CASGTSYTDTQYF. CDR3 DNA sequence: TGTGCCAGCGGGACATCGTACACAGATACGCAGTATTTT.

The V and J genes are TRBV12-3 or TRBV12-4 and TRBJ1-5, with D unclear. Trimming shortened V by 6 bases and J by 3 bases, and 9 bases separated the two germline ends. The CDR3 is 13 residues long. This chain's CDR3 is CASSNRDNQPQHF. CDR3 coding DNA: TGTGCCAGCAGCAACAGAGACAATCAGCCCCAGCATTTT.

The V and J genes are TRBV6-5 and TRBJ2-5; 7 bases align to TRBD1. The CDR3 is 14 amino acids. Germline V CDR1 and CDR2: MNHEY, SVGAGI. V lost 6 bases to trimming and J lost 7 bases; unmatched junction nucleotides: 11. The CDR3 spells CASSVQGKTVTQYF. Written as DNA, the CDR3 is TGTGCCAGCAGCGTACAGGGGAAGACGGTGACCCAGTACTTC.

V and J are TRBV11-2 and TRBJ2-7; TRBD1 might be the D (6 bases). The V gene lost 5 bases and the J gene lost 3 bases, with 20 bases spanning the gap. This CDR3 region has 16 residues. Germline V gene lookup returns CDR1 SGHAT and CDR2 FQNNGV. CDR3 protein: CASSATGLQVGYEQYF. The CDR3 DNA sequence: TGTGCCAGCAGCGCGACAGGATTACAAGTGGGCTACGAGCAGTACTTC. The complete variable domain, with remaining parts taken from reference TRBV11-2 and TRBJ2-7, reads EAGVAQSPRYKIIEKRQSVAFWCNPISGHATLYWYQQILGQGPKLLIQFQNNGVVDDSQLPKDRFSAERLKGVDSTLKIQPAKLEDSAVYLCASSATGLQVGYEQYFGPGTRLTVT.

This clone was detected only once. The V gene is TRBV3-1 (or the pseudogene TRBV3-2), the J gene TRBJ2-5; tentatively, D is TRBD2 (6 bases). Germline V gene sequence: CDR1 LGHDT, CDR2 YNNKEL (reference sequence). This CDR3 spans 13 amino acids. Trimming took off 2 bases at V and 9 bases at J, with 13 bases between the two ends. The CDR3 region has the DNA TGTGCCAGCAGCCAATTGCGGGAATCGGCCCAGTACTTC. Translating gives CASSQLRESAQYF.

This CDR3 is CASSPSGGAMTEAFF. Here the CDR3 DNA reads TGTGCCAGTAGCCCCAGTGGGGGGGCGATGACTGAAGCTTTCTTT. The gene calls are TRBV19 and TRBJ1-1, with D possibly matching TRBD1 (6 bases). Between the trimmed V and J ends, which lost 6 bases and 5 bases, there was a span of 19 bases. The CDR3 contains 15 residues. Germline V gives CDR1 LNHDA, CDR2 SQIVND (reference sequence).

The chain is built from TRBV7-9 and TRBJ1-1; D not certain. This CDR3 contains 16 residues. The germline V gene encodes CDR1 SEHNR and CDR2 FQNEAQ (reference sequence). V lost 5 bases, J lost 1 base, and 17 bases lay in between. This CDR3 reads CASSKKRTEKNTEAFF. The CDR3 bases are TGTGCCAGCAGCAAGAAAAGGACGGAAAAGAACACTGAAGCTTTCTTT.

The gene calls are TRBV28 and TRBJ1-4; a possible D gene is TRBD1 (6 bases). Germline assignment: CDR1 MDHEN and CDR2 SYDVKM. With 10 bases removed from V and 7 bases from J, the gap between germline ends came to 16 bases. The CDR3 contains 13 residues. CDR3 protein: CATAGGQGEKLFF. In DNA form, the CDR3 reads TGTGCCACCGCGGGGGGGCAGGGTGAAAAACTGTTTTTT.

The chain carries TRBV19 and TRBJ1-5; a possible D gene is TRBD1 (6 bases). The CDR3 is 14 amino acids. Trimming pared 5 bases from V and 9 bases from J, leaving 17 bases between. The germline V gene encodes CDR1 LNHDA and CDR2 SQIVND (reference sequence). The CDR3 DNA is TGTGCCAGTAGTTCAGGACAGCGGGCTCGGCCCCAGCATTTT. Its translation: CASSSGQRARPQHF.

The chain links TRBV5-1 to TRBJ2-5, with 12 nucleotides matching TRBD2. The CDR3 is 17 amino acids. With 1 base clipped from V and 5 bases from J, the junction kept 9 bases outside the gene matches. Germline V lookup: CDR1 SGHRS, CDR2 YFSETQ. CDR3 in amino acids: CASSLYSSGGARETQYF. The CDR3 DNA is TGCGCCAGCAGCTTGTACTCTAGCGGGGGGGCCCGGGAGACCCAGTACTTC. Full variable domain (remainder filled in from reference TRBV5-1 and TRBJ2-5): KAGVTQTPRYLIKTRGQQVTLSCSPISGHRSVSWYQQTPGQGLQFLFEYFSETQRNKGNFPGRFSGRQFSNSRSEMNVSTLELGDSALYLCASSLYSSGGARETQYFGPGTRLLVL.

The chain carries TRBV11-2 and TRBJ2-7; no clear D gene. This CDR3 region has 14 residues. Between the trimmed V and J ends, which lost 6 bases and 3 bases, there was a span of 15 bases. Per germline, CDR1 SGHAT and CDR2 FQNNGV. Here the CDR3 reads CASRIGRINYEQYF. The CDR3 DNA is TGTGCCAGCAGAATTGGACGGATTAACTACGAGCAGTACTTC.

This clone was recorded once. Here the CDR3 DNA reads TGTGCCAGCAGCGTAGAACCGGGTCGCTCCTACGAGCAGTACTTC. Amino acids: CASSVEPGRSYEQYF. The chain uses TRBV9 and TRBJ2-7; D remains ambiguous. The CDR3 contains 15 residues. The germline gives CDR1 SGDLS, CDR2 YYNGEE. V dropped 0 bases and J dropped 0 bases, with 10 bases sitting between them.

This chain joins TRBV2 and TRBJ1-6, with D possibly matching TRBD1 (5 bases). This CDR3 spans 11 amino acids. Germline lookup yields CDR1 SNHLY and CDR2 FYNNEI. The germline V and J ends were trimmed by 10 bases and 7 bases, with 8 bases remaining between them. The CDR3 loop is CAIGANSPLHF. The CDR3 nucleotides are TGTGCCATCGGGGCGAATTCACCCCTCCACTTT. Drawing the rest from reference TRBV2 and TRBJ1-6, the complete variable domain is EPEVTQTPSHQVTQMGQEVILRCVPISNHLYFYWYRQILGQKVEFLVSFYNNEISEKSEIFDDQFSVERPDGSNFTLKIRSTKLEDSAMYFCAIGANSPLHFGNGTRLTVT.

V gene TRBV30 combines with J gene TRBJ1-6; TRBD1 might be the D (6 bases). The ends were cut back, 4 bases at V and 8 bases at J, with 18 bases in the middle. Germline V gene lookup returns CDR1 GTSNPN and CDR2 SVGIG (reference sequence). The CDR3 totals 15 residues. CDR3 region: CAWTQGSPSHSPLHF. Written as DNA, the CDR3 is TGTGCCTGGACCCAGGGGTCTCCAAGTCATTCACCCCTCCACTTT.

The chain couples TRBV19 to TRBJ2-7; D is possibly TRBD1 or TRBD2 (6 bases each). Per the germline V gene, CDR1 is LNHDA and CDR2 is SQIVND (reference sequence). The V gene lost 7 bases and the J gene lost 5 bases, with 15 bases spanning the gap. CDR3 length: 13 amino acids. The CDR3 loop is CASTSGGLHEQYF. The CDR3, as DNA: TGTGCCAGTACGAGTGGGGGGCTCCACGAGCAGTACTTC.

The CDR3 loop reads CATSNTEAFF. In DNA form, the CDR3 reads TGTGCCACCTCGAACACTGAAGCTTTCTTT. V usage is TRBV12-3 or TRBV12-4 and J usage is TRBJ1-1; D gene uncertain. The CDR3 spans 10 residues. Trimming cost V 10 bases and J 1 base, with 4 bases left between them.

The rearrangement links TRBV12-3 or TRBV12-4 to TRBJ1-5; D gene uncertain. The V end was cut by 3 bases, the J end by 5 bases, with 8 bases between. CDR3 length: 13 residues. CDR3 coding DNA: TGTGCCAGCAGTTTTCGATTAGATCAGCCCCAGCATTTT. Its translation is CASSFRLDQPQHF.